A selection of T cell receptor beta chains follows, all from one sample in a study of graft-versus-host responses after intestinal transplantation. Clones were read by immunoSEQ multiplex PCR, and TCRdb kept only the in-frame ones, dropping some. Among tens of thousands of clones listed, about 92% were seen once. Antigens for these TCRs are unknown. The sample consisted of unstimulated CD8+ T cells sorted from spleen or lymph node cells, taken before intestinal transplant. These receptor sequences come from a human donor who received an intestinal transplant. Both conserved end residues are part of each CDR3. D genes are given only for firm matches. Clone size, where shown, is once, few, many, or a class for clones that have expanded.

.	.	TRBV7-7	TRBJ2-3	TGTGCCAGCAGCTTAGGGGCCAGGCCCGGGGAAGATACGCAGTATTTT	CASSLGARPGEDTQYF
.	TRBD2	TRBV9	TRBJ2-1	TGTGCCAGCAGCGCCCGCGGGGGGGCATCGGGGAATGAGCAGTTCTTC	CASSARGGASGNEQFF
.	.	TRBV7-2	TRBJ1-3	TGTGCCAGCAGCTCCGACCAGGGGCCGGGAAACACCATATATTTT	CASSSDQGPGNTIYF
.	TRBD2	TRBV12-5	TRBJ2-7	TGTGCTAGCACCGAGGGGCTAGCGGGGGCGACACCCTACGAGCAGTACTTC	CASTEGLAGATPYEQYF
few	TRBD2	TRBV4-3	TRBJ2-7	TGCGCCAGCAGCCCCGGTGCGGGGGGATCGTCCTACGAGCAGTACTTC	CASSPGAGGSSYEQYF
.	TRBD1	TRBV5-1	TRBJ1-2	TGCGCCAGCAGCCCGGGGACAGGGGGCCTCTATGGCTACACCTTC	CASSPGTGGLYGYTF
.	.	TRBV4-3	TRBJ1-1	TGCGCCAGCAGCCAAAGGAGTGGGTACATGAACACTGAAGCTTTCTTT	CASSQRSGYMNTEAFF
.	.	TRBV29-1	TRBJ1-2	TGCAGCATCCGACGGGATGGCTACACCTTC	CSIRRDGYTF
.	.	TRBV5-6	TRBJ1-1	TGTGCCAGCATCTCTTCCCGATATAACAAACCTGAAGCTTTCTTT	CASISSRYNKPEAFF
once	.	TRBV27	TRBJ2-3	TGTGCCAGCAGTATAGGGACAACTAGCACAGATACGCAGTATTTT	CASSIGTTSTDTQYF
.	.	TRBV5-4	TRBJ1-1	TGTGCCAGCAGCTTGGACCAGGGTAACACTGAAGCTTTCTTT	CASSLDQGNTEAFF
.	TRBD2	TRBV7-9	TRBJ2-1	TGTGCCAGCAGCTCTAGCGGGGGAACCTCTTGGGGGCAGTTCTTC	CASSSSGGTSWGQFF
.	.	TRBV15	TRBJ2-7	TGTGCCACCAGCAGCGACAGCACCTACGAGCAGTACTTC	CATSSDSTYEQYF
.	TRBD1	TRBV4-1	TRBJ1-1	TGCGCCAGCAGCCCGGGACAGGGTATTAACACTGAAGCTTTCTTT	CASSPGQGINTEAFF
.	.	TRBV5-6	TRBJ2-7	TGTGCCAGCAGCTTGGGCAGTTCCTACGAGCAGTACTTC	CASSLGSSYEQYF
.	TRBD1	TRBV4-1	TRBJ2-3	TGCGCCAGCAGCCAAGCGGGACAGGGGCCGGGGGTTACGCAGTATTTT	CASSQAGQGPGVTQYF